This T cell receptor beta chain was observed in a study of cytomegalovirus exposure and HLA in healthy donors (dated by TCRdb to about 2017). Context from the whole study: According to an earlier analysis of 587 of the donors, about 179 million T cells yielded some 110 million unique TCR beta sequences and approximately 280 Gb of sequence data. Along with the 666-subject first cohort, a separate validation cohort of over a hundred different subjects was used. Of the 300 to 500 genotyped donors, approximately 80% were placed in the genetic ancestry cluster associated with self-reported Caucasian donors. Alongside the repertoire data, information on donor age, sex, ethnicity and CMV serostatus was compiled. Using immunosequencing, the study profiled T cell repertoires from 500 to 800 subjects and related those repertoires to cytomegalovirus serostatus. Class I and class II HLA loci were covered by the typing at four-digit resolution. An early release that covered 640 HLA-typed donors contained approximately 300 gigabases of sequencing data and roughly 84 million unique TCR sequences. Rather than using new phenotypic data, the later analysis identified candidate immune exposures from TCR beta sequences and from how often those sequences occurred across donors. The number of donors typed differed by locus, with roughly 620-640 for A, B, C, DRB1 and DQB1, around 500 for DQA1, over 600 for DPA1, and under 490 for DPB1. The study aimed to test whether cataloging public T cell receptors could reveal signatures of past pathogen exposure. Four to six DR-DQ haplotypes were handled as single units for association and clustering, since linkage in the cohort was strong. An earlier analysis of fewer than 700 of the donors applied high-throughput TCR beta sequencing to assess whether each TCR beta V gene segment acted as functional or pseudogenic. A later genetic analysis took genome-wide SNP genotypes for 398 of the 666 donors and used that subset as a discovery cohort. The study combined high-throughput TCR immunosequencing, statistical association of individual TCRs with disease status, and machine learning to predict cytomegalovirus infection status. Among some 400 genotyped donors of the cohort, an average of around 240,000 unique TCR beta nucleotide sequences were sequenced per donor, approximately 20% of them non-productive. Every repertoire in the discovery cohort had been generated on one and the same sequencing platform. A later analysis re-analyzed previously published TCR beta repertoires from approximately 700 donors and added high-resolution HLA genotyping to study TCR occurrence patterns.

With respect to this clone: There is no known antigen for this receptor. The record has no base qualities; no much larger clone is one base away.

The cohort comprised 710 or so healthy bone marrow donors. Cohort members were all nominally healthy when sampled, although unrecorded immune exposures were likely present. The donor tested CMV seropositive and was one of the 289 seropositive cohort members. Every donor gave a peripheral blood sample, and the peripheral blood mononuclear cells from that sample were used for TCR beta sequencing. The Qiagen DNeasy Blood Extraction Kit was used to extract genomic DNA from the blood cell samples. General study outcomes and caveats: In the study, approximately 150 TCR beta chains were listed as associated with cytomegalovirus. In vitro tests confirmed that three of the cytomegalovirus-associated TCR beta chains recognize cytomegalovirus antigens. In this cohort, only TCR beta chains were sequenced, and detectable features were limited by the absence of alpha or paired-chain data. A further reported finding was that TCR beta sequences accurately predicted the HLA-A and HLA-B alleles for most subjects in the first cohort. V-gene and J-gene trimming of TCR beta chains was associated with a missense DCLRE1C variant in a later genetic analysis, and the association was replicated in an independent cohort. Correlated functional status among segregating V segments might be attributable to linkage disequilibrium, but an unknown experimental factor could not be ruled out. The classifier was reported to diagnose cytomegalovirus status with high specificity and sensitivity in both the original and validation cohorts. In a later analysis, some 17,000 TCR beta sequences were associated with specific HLA alleles at a false discovery rate of 0.05. While some public TCRs were present in many individuals, most TCR sequences turned up only very rarely across donors. According to a later analysis, TCR association rates differed among HLA loci, with DRB1 alleles showing the most associated TCRs and HLA-C alleles showing the fewest. HLA typing was unavailable for some donors at each locus, so association tests used only the typed subset. Because counts were too low, 15 to 20 rarely observed V segments, including chromosome 9 orphons, were left out of the earlier analysis of some 600 of the donors. A later analysis reported that several top co-occurrence clusters appeared linked to parvovirus B19, influenza, CMV and Epstein-Barr virus. According to the authors, the approach could potentially be generalized to other disease states and immunological phenotypes. Assigning TCR associations to individual alleles was difficult when HLA alleles, especially DR and DQ, strongly co-occurred. Compared with the 666-donor mean, donors in an Asian-associated ancestry cluster had fewer N-insertions in productive TCRs, according to a later genetic analysis. Broadly in line with IMGT annotations, most TCR beta V segments showed up in productive rearrangements about 90% or about 30% of the time in an earlier analysis of around 600 of the donors. A later analysis found that HLA-associated TCR beta chains were more clonally expanded and had lower generation probabilities than equally common non-associated chains. The 87-base-pair reads could not distinguish some IMGT-functional V segments, including TRBV6-2 and TRBV6-3, so those segments were excluded. For the cohort, immune exposure information was limited to CMV serostatus. A group of highly shared sequence variants was considered likely to be a technical artifact of the sequencing pipeline. The presence/absence analyses assumed that sequencing depth was roughly uniform across donors, and that assumption may not be true. Most CMV-associated TCR beta chains appeared to be HLA-restricted in a later analysis, and the HLA associations seemed to be driven largely by CMV exposure.

CDR1 and CDR2 are read off the germline V gene (reference sequence) as SGHNT and YYREEE. From the cysteine up to the phenylalanine, the CDR3 has a length of 13 residues. The only DNA kept is the CDR3, 39 bases in frame from the first base. At the junction V is shortened by 4 bases and J by 9 bases, with 16 bases in between. Library creation used the immunoSEQ multiplex PCR assay. For the multiplex PCR, a mixture combining 60 forward primers for TCR Vbeta segments and 13 reverse primers for TCR Jbeta segments was used. The CDR3 region of rearranged TCR beta genes was amplified from genomic DNA with a multiplex PCR assay. Amplified TCR beta libraries were sequenced as 87-base-pair reads on the Illumina HiSeq System. The paper's processing steps were these. Across the 670 or so repertoires, a later analysis counted 80 million or so unique TCR beta chains, some 11 million of which were shared by at least two donors. Raw reads were error-corrected and collapsed into unique sequences by a nearest-neighbor algorithm in which closely related sequences were merged to remove PCR and sequencing errors. V, D and J gene segments were assigned by aligning CDR3 sequences to IMGT reference sequences. Each retained sequence needed at least a six-nucleotide match to both a V gene segment and a J gene segment. Rearrangements were classified as productive when the CDR3 lacked stop codons and remained in frame with V and J, and all other rearrangements were classified as non-productive. Following IMGT convention, CDR3 was defined as the stretch from the second conserved V-encoded cysteine to the conserved J-encoded phenylalanine. The earlier analysis of 450 to 750 of the donors excluded any sequence lacking an unambiguous match to a single V gene segment. In an earlier analysis of a few hundred of the donors, V segments were called functional above 56.7% productive rearrangements and were called segregating when the between-donor standard deviation exceeded 5%. A statistical classification framework was built to diagnose cytomegalovirus status from the catalog of TCR beta chain sequences. V and J gene assignment, in a later analysis, came from comparing TCR nucleotide sequences with IMGT/GENE-DB human TR gene sequences. In a later analysis, CDR3 sequences and most-parsimonious VDJ recombination scenarios were assigned using the TCRdist pipeline. A later analysis defined each TCR beta chain by its CDR3 amino acid sequence plus V-gene family, and excluded reads lacking a unique V-gene family. As a way to deal with suspected cross-contamination and a sequencing artifact, a later analysis dropped 450 to 600 nucleotide sequences that were highly shared and had low generation probability. In a later analysis, a clonal expansion index was calculated for each public chain from normalized within-repertoire ranks of inferred template counts. In a later analysis, generation probabilities were computed with a VDJ recombination model fitted to out-of-frame rearrangements, and the resulting probabilities were checked against IGoR. In a later analysis, hypergeometric tests were used to score TCR-TCR, TCR-HLA and TCR-CMV co-occurrence, with a repertoire-size bias correction applied to TCR pairs. In a later analysis, false discovery rates were estimated by permuting HLA or CMV assignments 20 times. In a later analysis, co-occurring TCRs were grouped using DBSCAN, and TCRdist sequence similarity was added for clustering within HLA-allele-positive subsets. Repertoires with fewer than 30,000 or more than 120,000 public chains were left out of co-occurrence clustering, as were four to six repertoires with anomalous nucleotide sharing. Held by TCRdb, this immuneACCESS table contains in-frame sequences only and omits some clones. Under half of the omission traces to an unresolved V gene where checked; the cause of the rest is unknown. The V and J calls and the clone size are those of that table, but D and trimming were determined from the DNA. The sample has tens of thousands of clones on record, roughly two thirds of them singletons. The ten largest make up about 6.9% of the sample.

The sequence was collected from a woman between 50 and 59 years old in good health and CMV-seropositive. What was sequenced was PBMCs. Recombination joined TRBV5-4 with TRBJ1-2; the D gene remains uncertain. The CDR3 in this case is CASSMDRRGSYTF. At the DNA level, the sequence is TGTGCCAGCAGCATGGACCGACGGGGAAGCTACACCTTC.